In its sample, the clone carrying this TCR beta chain was seen once. Its antigen is not identified. TCRdb re-called the 5' RACE reads with MiXCR, one entry per CDR3 protein. Of under 250,000 distinct CDR3 sequences listed, roughly 30% are singletons. The sample is drawn from a study of T-cell memory formation after mild COVID-19. Study-wide results and caveats: From day 15 to 85, contracting clones were balanced between CD4 and CD8, whereas later expanders leaned toward CD4+.

The V and J ends lost 7 bases and 8 bases respectively, with 12 bases between them. Germline V CDR1 and CDR2: ENHRY, SYGVKD. The CDR3 contains 13 residues. The receptor's source is an adult woman who had mild COVID-19 (a few samples of this study predate the infection). Cell type and time point are not known. The specimen sequenced was PBMCs or a T cell subset sorted from them (not recorded which). The V call is TRBV10-3, the J call TRBJ1-6; D uncertain. CDR3: CAITPGQDSPLHF. For the CDR3, the DNA is TGTGCCATCACTCCAGGCCAAGATTCACCCCTCCACTTT.